The 17 T cell receptor beta chains reported below all come from one sample, sequenced in a study of OX40 agonist ivuxolimab in advanced cancers. Data came from immunoSEQ multiplex PCR; TCRdb stores just in-frame clones and leaves some out. The sample lists 25,000 to 35,000 clones, 70% to 90% occurring once. The specimen was CD4+ or CD8+ T cells sorted from blood, collected in a trial of the OX40 agonist ivuxolimab. The receptors originated from an adult with an advanced solid tumor such as melanoma, head and neck, liver or kidney cancer.

The chain employs TRBV19 and TRBJ2-3, with no clear D. The CDR3 is 12 residues long. Germline CDR1 is LNHDA and CDR2 is SQIVND (reference sequence). Trimming pared 1 base from V and 10 bases from J, leaving 9 bases between. The CDR3 nucleotides read TGTGCCAGTAGTATAGGTGGCCATGCGCAGTATTTT. Its protein is CASSIGGHAQYF. Drawing the rest from reference TRBV19 and TRBJ2-3, the complete variable domain is DGGITQSPKYLFRKEGQNVTLSCEQNLNHDAMYWYRQDPGQGLRLIYYSQIVNDFQKGDIAEGYSVSREKKESFPLTVTSAQKNPTAFYLCASSIGGHAQYFGPGTRLTVL.

The V and J genes are TRBV10-3 and TRBJ1-4; D possibly corresponds to TRBD1 (6 bases). Germline V gene data show CDR1 as ENHRY and CDR2 as SYGVKD. The length of the CDR3 is 13 residues. The CDR3 DNA sequence: TGTGCTGAAGGACAGACAACTAATGAAAAACTGTTTTTT. As protein: CAEGQTTNEKLFF.

The V and J genes are TRBV27 and TRBJ2-7; D remains ambiguous. V shed 3 bases and J shed 2 bases, with 8 bases lying between them. The CDR3 is made up of 13 amino acids. CDR1 is MNHEY, CDR2 SMNVEV, per germline (reference sequence). CDR3 region: CASSLQATYEQYF. DNA for the CDR3: TGTGCCAGCAGTTTGCAGGCCACCTACGAGCAGTACTTC.

The rearrangement uses TRBV11-3 and TRBJ2-5, with a weak D call TRBD1 (5 bases). The CDR3 is 13 residues long. From germline, CDR1 is SGHNT and CDR2 YENEEA. Trimming shortened V by 4 bases and J by 5 bases, and 11 bases separated the two germline ends. The CDR3 spells CASSSDMSETQYF. The DNA for the CDR3 is TGTGCCAGCAGCTCGGACATGTCGGAGACCCAGTACTTC.

This chain's CDR3 is CASSQGGSSYNEQFF. CDR3 DNA sequence: TGCGCCAGCAGCCAAGGCGGAAGCTCCTACAATGAGCAGTTCTTC. The chain links TRBV4-1 to TRBJ2-1, with unresolved D. Germline V gene lookup returns CDR1 MGHRA and CDR2 YSYEKL. The CDR3 runs 15 residues. Trimming cost V 1 base and J 0 bases, with 7 bases left between them.

The chain is built from TRBV11-1 and TRBJ2-7; D may match TRBD1 or TRBD2 (5 bases each). CDR1 and CDR2 from the germline V gene are SGHAT and FQDESV (reference sequence). The CDR3 consists of 13 residues. V shed 8 bases and J shed 0 bases, with 11 bases lying between them. The CDR3 nucleotides read TGTGCCAGCGGGGACCGGAGCTCCTACGAGCAGTACTTC. Protein sequence: CASGDRSSYEQYF. Based on the CDR3 plus reference TRBV11-1 and TRBJ2-7, the full variable domain is EAEVAQSPRYKITEKSQAVAFWCDPISGHATLYWYRQILGQGPELLVQFQDESVVDDSQLPKDRFSAERLKGVDSTLKIQPAELGDSAMYLCASGDRSSYEQYFGPGTRLTVT.

V and J are TRBV11-2 and TRBJ2-3; no clear D. The CDR3 runs to 18 residues. Between the trimmed V and J ends, which lost 5 bases and 2 bases, there was a span of 23 bases. CDR1 is SGHAT and CDR2 is FQNNGV in the germline V gene. The CDR3 DNA reads as TGTGCCAGCAGCCCGAGCCACGGGTTATCGCGACTCACAGATACGCAGTATTTT. This gives the protein CASSPSHGLSRLTDTQYF.

The chain recombines TRBV19 with TRBJ2-7; perhaps TRBD2 as D (6 bases). The ends were cut back, 5 bases at V and 0 bases at J, with 11 bases in the middle. This CDR3 contains 14 residues. CDR1 and CDR2 from the germline V gene are LNHDA and SQIVND (reference sequence). The CDR3 nucleotides are TGTGCCAGTAGTTTGTCGGACTACTCCTACGAGCAGTACTTC. Its protein product is CASSLSDYSYEQYF. The entire variable domain, with the rest obtained from reference TRBV19 and TRBJ2-7, is as follows: DGGITQSPKYLFRKEGQNVTLSCEQNLNHDAMYWYRQDPGQGLRLIYYSQIVNDFQKGDIAEGYSVSREKKESFPLTVTSAQKNPTAFYLCASSLSDYSYEQYFGPGTRLTVT.

The V gene is TRBV29-1, the J gene TRBJ1-6; weak D call: TRBD1 (6 bases). The V end lost 1 base, the J end lost 6 bases, and 13 bases lay between the germline ends. CDR1 and CDR2 from the germline V gene are SQVTM and ANQGSEA. The CDR3 length is 15 residues. The CDR3, as DNA: TGCAGCGTTGAAGGGGGGCGCCTCTTTAATTCACCCCTCCACTTT. This translates into CSVEGGRLFNSPLHF.

J is TRBJ1-5 and V is TRBV5-6, with a possible D match to TRBD1 (5 bases). V lost 3 bases and J 0 bases, leaving 16 bases between the germline ends. Per germline, CDR1 SGHDT and CDR2 YYEEEE. This CDR3 has 17 residues. CDR3 loop: CASSYFRGIHSNQPQHF. The CDR3 DNA reads TGTGCCAGCAGCTACTTTCGGGGGATTCATAGCAATCAGCCCCAGCATTTT.

V is TRBV9 and J is TRBJ1-4; 8 nucleotides line up with TRBD1. The germline gives CDR1 SGDLS, CDR2 YYNGEE. V shed 3 bases and J 7 bases; nucleotides not matched to a gene: 8. The CDR3 is 15 residues long. DNA for the CDR3: TGTGCCAGCAGCGCCGAGGGTGGGACAGGTGAAAAACTGTTTTTT. It yields the protein CASSAEGGTGEKLFF.

The J gene is TRBJ2-2, the V gene TRBV10-1; D unclear. Trimming cost V 5 bases and J 3 bases, with 7 bases left between them. Germline V gene lookup returns CDR1 WNHNN and CDR2 SYGVQD (reference sequence). CDR3 length: 13 residues. Here the CDR3 DNA reads TGCGCCAGCAGTCCCACCTACACCGGGGAGCTGTTTTTT. It codes for CASSPTYTGELFF.

The rearrangement joins TRBV10-3 to TRBJ2-7; 8 nucleotides agree with TRBD2. Germline V CDR1 and CDR2: ENHRY, SYGVKD. V was clipped by 4 bases and J by 3 bases; unmatched bases: 20. The CDR3 sequence is 19 residues long. Written as DNA, the CDR3 is TGTGCCATCAGTGGGGATGGAGCGGGGGCCGTCGGGATATTCTACGAGCAGTACTTC. As protein: CAISGDGAGAVGIFYEQYF.

The J gene is TRBJ2-3, the V gene TRBV7-2; D not certain. The germline V and J ends were trimmed by 2 bases and 3 bases, with 15 bases remaining between them. Germline V gene data show CDR1 as SGHTA and CDR2 as FQGNSA. CDR3 size: 16 residues. CDR3 bases: TGTGCCAGCAGCTTAATCGGTGGGTTCCGGACAGATACGCAGTATTTT. It is translated as CASSLIGGFRTDTQYF. Variable domain in full (rest from reference TRBV7-2 and TRBJ2-3): GAGVSQSPSNKVTEKGKDVELRCDPISGHTALYWYRQSLGQGLEFLIYFQGNSAPDKSGLPSDRFSAERTGGSVSTLTIQRTQQEDSAVYLCASSLIGGFRTDTQYFGPGTRLTVL.

The chain joins TRBV18 to TRBJ2-7; D unresolved. The CDR3 covers 13 residues. Germline V gene data show CDR1 as KGHSH and CDR2 as LQKENI. The germline V and J ends were trimmed by 0 bases and 5 bases, with 8 bases remaining between them. As DNA, the CDR3 is TGTGCCAGCTCACCACCGGTAGGGAACGAGCAGTACTTC. Translating gives CASSPPVGNEQYF.

The rearrangement uses TRBV30 and TRBJ2-7; 7 bases are a match to TRBD2. CDR3 length: 15 residues. V lost 3 bases and J lost 1; bases outside the gene matches: 9. CDR1 is GTSNPN, CDR2 SVGIG, per germline (reference sequence). The CDR3 DNA is TGTGCCTGGAGCCAAAGTTCCGGGGGGTCCTACGAGCAGTACTTC. Its protein product is CAWSQSSGGSYEQYF.

The CDR3 DNA follows: TGTGCCACCCGGACCAAGTCCGCTTCCTACGAGCAGTACTTC. This encodes CATRTKSASYEQYF. The J gene is TRBJ2-7, the V gene TRBV6-1; D is ambiguous. V gave up 10 bases and J gave up 1 base, with 17 bases separating them. This CDR3 has 14 residues. The germline V gene has CDR1 MNHNS and CDR2 SASEGT.